The present T cell receptor beta chain was sequenced within a study of blood T cells in healthy people across ages. On this clonotype itself: Its antigen is not identified.

PCR was performed a second time for roughly 6 to 12 cycles using a sample-barcoded 5' primer and a J-beta primer mix. TCRdb processed the 5' RACE reads anew with MiXCR; each CDR3 protein has one entry. This sample yields about a million distinct CDR3 sequences, of which around 48% are seen a single time; about an eighth belongs to the top ten. Every donor contributed roughly 11 milliliters of peripheral blood by blood draw. With 4 bases removed from V and 8 bases from J, the gap between germline ends came to 8 bases. The length of the CDR3 is 11 residues. Looked up from germline, CDR1 is MGHDK and CDR2 is SYGVNS. Whole-study results and caveats: Higher naive T cell percentage went strongly together with higher TCR beta diversity.

The specimen sequenced was blood. The V and J genes are TRBV25-1 and TRBJ1-2, with D maybe TRBD1 (5 bases). This receptor was taken from a man aged 25 to 45 in good health. CDR3 protein: CASSAGIGYTF. The CDR3 bases are TGTGCCAGCAGTGCAGGGATCGGCTACACCTTC.